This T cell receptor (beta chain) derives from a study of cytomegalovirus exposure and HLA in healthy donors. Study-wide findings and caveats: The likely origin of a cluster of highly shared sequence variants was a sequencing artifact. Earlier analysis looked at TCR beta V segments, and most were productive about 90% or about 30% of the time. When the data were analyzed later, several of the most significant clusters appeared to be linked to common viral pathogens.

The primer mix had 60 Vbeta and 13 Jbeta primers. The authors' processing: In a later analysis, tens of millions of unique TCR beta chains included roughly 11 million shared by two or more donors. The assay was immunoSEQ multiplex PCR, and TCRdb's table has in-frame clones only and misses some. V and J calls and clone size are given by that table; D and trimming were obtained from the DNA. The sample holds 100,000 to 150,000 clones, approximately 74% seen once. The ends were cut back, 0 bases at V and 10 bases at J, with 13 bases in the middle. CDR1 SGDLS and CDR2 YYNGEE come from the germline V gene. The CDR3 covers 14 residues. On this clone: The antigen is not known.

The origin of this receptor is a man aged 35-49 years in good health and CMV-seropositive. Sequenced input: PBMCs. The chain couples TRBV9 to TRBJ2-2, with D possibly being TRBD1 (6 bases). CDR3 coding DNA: TGTGCCAGCAGCGTAGCGGCAGGGGAAGAGGAGCTGTTTTTT. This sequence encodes CASSVAAGEEELFF. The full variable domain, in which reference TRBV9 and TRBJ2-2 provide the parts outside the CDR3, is DSGVTQTPKHLITATGQRVTLRCSPRSGDLSVYWYQQSLDQGLQFLIQYYNGEERAKGNILERFSAQQFPDLHSELNLSSLELGDSALYFCASSVAAGEEELFFGEGSRLTVL.